A single sample gave rise to the 21 T cell receptor beta chains below, sequenced in a study of OX40 agonist ivuxolimab in advanced cancers. The protocol was immunoSEQ multiplex PCR, while the TCRdb copy is restricted to in-frame clones and leaves out a portion. The table has approximately 68,000 clones, 75% to 90% seen once. Here the sequenced sample was CD4+ or CD8+ T cells sorted from blood, taken in a trial of the OX40 agonist ivuxolimab. The source is an adult with an advanced solid tumor such as melanoma, head and neck, liver or kidney cancer.

This clone was seen a few times. The chain has TRBV11-3 and TRBJ2-1, with D maybe TRBD2 (5 bases). Trimming removed 2 bases at V and 10 bases at J, with 12 bases between. Germline CDR1 reads SGHNT; CDR2 reads YENEEA. The CDR3 spans 13 residues. The CDR3 DNA reads as TGTGCCAGCAGCTTAACCTGGACGGGGGAGCAGTTCTTC. Translating gives CASSLTWTGEQFF.

The chain carries TRBV11-3 and TRBJ2-1; possibly TRBD1 for D (5 bases). Trimming pared 5 bases from V and 8 bases from J, leaving 16 bases between. There are 14 residues in the CDR3. Germline loops: CDR1 SGHNT, CDR2 YENEEA. The CDR3 reads CASSPSRARDEQFF. CDR3 bases: TGTGCCAGCAGCCCTTCCAGGGCCCGCGATGAGCAGTTCTTC.

This sequence joins TRBV11-2 and TRBJ2-3, with a possible D match to TRBD2 (5 bases). Looked up from germline, CDR1 is SGHAT and CDR2 is FQNNGV. V was clipped by 5 bases and J by 0 bases, with 18 bases between them. CDR3 length: 17 amino acids. DNA for the CDR3: TGTGCCAGCAGCCCATCCAAGCGGAGGTCTAGCACAGATACGCAGTATTTT. This encodes CASSPSKRRSSTDTQYF.

The chain uses TRBV28 and TRBJ1-1, with D uncertain. Germline V gives CDR1 MDHEN, CDR2 SYDVKM. The CDR3 consists of 16 residues. Trimming shortened V by 7 bases and J by 0 bases, and 18 bases separated the two germline ends. The CDR3 nucleotides are TGTGCCAGCATGACATTCTGGACCTCCCTGAACACTGAAGCTTTCTTT. This encodes CASMTFWTSLNTEAFF.

This clone was observed many times. The CDR3 loop reads CASSPPPGANTEAFF. In nucleotides, the CDR3 is TGTGCCAGCTCACCACCCCCGGGGGCGAACACTGAAGCTTTCTTT. The chain couples TRBV18 to TRBJ1-1; a weak D match, TRBD1 (6 bases). The CDR3 is made up of 15 amino acids. The germline gives CDR1 KGHSH, CDR2 LQKENI. V was pared by 0 bases and J by 1 base, with 9 bases between.

The chain uses TRBV19 and TRBJ2-2, with a tentative D call TRBD1 (6 bases). Looked up from germline, CDR1 is LNHDA and CDR2 is SQIVND (reference sequence). V lost 8 bases and J lost 1, with 11 bases in between. This CDR3 has 14 amino acids. CDR3 protein: CASLKQGNTGELFF. The CDR3 region has the DNA TGTGCCAGTTTAAAACAGGGGAACACCGGGGAGCTGTTTTTT. Variable domain in full (rest from reference TRBV19 and TRBJ2-2): DGGITQSPKYLFRKEGQNVTLSCEQNLNHDAMYWYRQDPGQGLRLIYYSQIVNDFQKGDIAEGYSVSREKKESFPLTVTSAQKNPTAFYLCASLKQGNTGELFFGEGSRLTVL.

This chain connects TRBV27 to TRBJ2-3, with a tentative D call TRBD2 (5 bases). Germline V lookup: CDR1 MNHEY, CDR2 SMNVEV (reference sequence). This CDR3 spans 14 amino acids. The ends were cut back, 5 bases at V and 0 bases at J, with 9 bases in the middle. The CDR3 sequence: CASSTWESTDTQYF. CDR3 DNA: TGTGCCAGCAGTACCTGGGAGAGCACAGATACGCAGTATTTT.

This clone was detected once. The chain employs TRBV28 and TRBJ1-5; TRBD1 aligns across 9 bases. CDR3 length: 17 amino acids. Germline V lookup: CDR1 MDHEN, CDR2 SYDVKM. The V segment lost 6 bases and the J segment 1 base; nucleotides outside the gene matches: 10. Here the CDR3 DNA reads TGTGCCAGCAGCTACTTAGGACAGGGGATAAGCAATCAGCCCCAGCATTTT. This codes for CASSYLGQGISNQPQHF.

V usage is TRBV6-5 and J usage is TRBJ2-1, with D hard to call. In germline, CDR1 is MNHEY, CDR2 SVGAGI. The CDR3 is 15 residues long. The germline V and J ends were trimmed by 0 bases and 4 bases, with 10 bases remaining between them. CDR3 amino acids: CASSYSGMGYNEQFF. The CDR3 region has the DNA TGTGCCAGCAGTTACTCGGGGATGGGGTACAATGAGCAGTTCTTC.

This sequence joins TRBV28 and TRBJ1-1, with 7 bases matching TRBD1. CDR3 length: 15 amino acids. Germline V gives CDR1 MDHEN, CDR2 SYDVKM. The V segment lost 2 bases and the J segment 1 base; nucleotides outside the gene matches: 4. The CDR3 DNA is TGTGCCAGCAGTTTACCCGGACAGGAGAACACTGAAGCTTTCTTT. Protein sequence: CASSLPGQENTEAFF.

The chain has TRBV6-5 and TRBJ1-2; D is undetermined. The CDR3 sequence is 15 residues long. CDR1 MNHEY and CDR2 SVGAGI come from the germline V gene. V lost 0 bases to trimming and J lost 2 bases, with 10 bases between them. This CDR3 reads CASSYSYVGNYGYTF. Here the CDR3 DNA reads TGTGCCAGCAGTTACTCCTACGTCGGCAACTATGGCTACACCTTC.

The gene calls are TRBV5-6 and TRBJ1-2, with a weak D call TRBD1 (6 bases). Germline values: CDR1 SGHDT, CDR2 YYEEEE. V lost 3 bases to trimming and J lost 2 bases, with 11 bases between them. The CDR3 is 14 residues long. CDR3 region: CASSWGGGNYGYTF. DNA for the CDR3: TGTGCCAGCAGCTGGGGAGGGGGGAACTATGGCTACACCTTC.

This clone appeared a single time. The rearrangement uses TRBV10-2 and TRBJ2-3, with D maybe TRBD2 (6 bases). Germline V gives CDR1 WSHSY, CDR2 SAAADI. The germline V and J ends were trimmed by 4 bases and 0 bases, with 11 bases remaining between them. This CDR3 comprises 15 residues. The DNA for the CDR3 is TGCGCCAGCAGTGGTTGGCGGGGTAGCACAGATACGCAGTATTTT. Translating gives CASSGWRGSTDTQYF.

V usage is TRBV19 and J usage is TRBJ1-1; no reliable D call. CDR1 and CDR2 (germline): LNHDA, SQIVND (reference sequence). Between the trimmed V and J ends, which lost 6 bases and 3 bases, there was a span of 5 bases. The CDR3 spans 11 residues. The CDR3 DNA is TGTGCCAGTAGGGTTTACACTGAAGCTTTCTTT. Protein product: CASRVYTEAFF. The variable domain in full, with the rest retrieved from reference TRBV19 and TRBJ1-1, is DGGITQSPKYLFRKEGQNVTLSCEQNLNHDAMYWYRQDPGQGLRLIYYSQIVNDFQKGDIAEGYSVSREKKESFPLTVTSAQKNPTAFYLCASRVYTEAFFGQGTRLTVV.

The chain carries TRBV7-6 and TRBJ2-5; tentative D call: TRBD2 (6 bases). Germline CDR1 is SGHVS and CDR2 is FNYEAQ. V gave up 5 bases and J gave up 7 bases, with 17 bases separating them. This CDR3 comprises 14 residues. In DNA form, the CDR3 reads TGTGCCAGCAGCCAAGGCAGGGCCGGGGGGACCCAGTACTTC. This codes for CASSQGRAGGTQYF. Full variable domain (outside the CDR3, taken from reference TRBV7-6 and TRBJ2-5): GAGVSQSPRYKVTKRGQDVALRCDPISGHVSLYWYRQALGQGPEFLTYFNYEAQQDKSGLPNDRFSAERPEGSISTLTIQRTEQRDSAMYRCASSQGRAGGTQYFGPGTRLLVL.

This chain connects TRBV11-3 to TRBJ2-3; D possibly uses TRBD1 or TRBD2 (5 bases each). The CDR3 totals 16 residues. Germline V gene data show CDR1 as SGHNT and CDR2 as YENEEA. V lost 1 base, J lost 1 base, and 12 bases lay in between. For the CDR3, the DNA is TGTGCCAGCAGCTTAGTTGGGACGGCCGGCACAGATACGCAGTATTTT. It encodes CASSLVGTAGTDTQYF.

V gene TRBV5-4 combines with J gene TRBJ2-2, with TRBD1 identical over 12 bases. Germline CDR1 reads SGHNT; CDR2 reads YYREEE (reference sequence). Losses at the gene ends were 0 bases for V and 5 bases for J; bases not matched to a gene: 11. The CDR3 spans 19 residues. This CDR3 reads CASSLGDRGRGGRTGELFF. Here the CDR3 DNA reads TGTGCCAGCAGCTTGGGGGACAGGGGGCGAGGGGGCAGAACCGGGGAGCTGTTTTTT.

The rearrangement uses TRBV11-1 and TRBJ2-2, with D perhaps TRBD1 (6 bases). With 7 bases removed from V and 0 bases from J, the gap between germline ends came to 12 bases. Germline loops: CDR1 SGHAT, CDR2 FQDESV (reference sequence). The CDR3 loop spans 15 amino acids. The CDR3 reads CASTSGTTNTGELFF. CDR3 in DNA: TGTGCCAGCACCTCCGGGACAACGAACACCGGGGAGCTGTTTTTT.

The genes are TRBV23-1 and TRBJ1-1; 7 nucleotides agree with TRBD1. TRBV23-1 is treated as an ORF (open reading frame) with a function not yet certain. The CDR3 contains 16 residues. V lost 3 bases and J lost 6; bases outside the gene matches: 13. In DNA form, the CDR3 reads TGCGCCAGCAGTCACCTGGGGGCCCGACAGGGCGCTGAAGCTTTCTTT. This codes for CASSHLGARQGAEAFF.

The chain combines TRBV30 with TRBJ1-4, with a weak D call TRBD1 (5 bases). CDR1 is GTSNPN, CDR2 SVGIG, per germline (reference sequence). Trimming removed 0 bases at V and 0 bases at J, with 11 bases between. The CDR3 totals 16 residues. The CDR3 loop is CAWSVGRGATNEKLFF. The CDR3 DNA is TGTGCCTGGAGTGTGGGGAGGGGCGCAACTAATGAAAAACTGTTTTTT. Variable domain in full (rest from reference TRBV30 and TRBJ1-4): SQTIHQWPATLVQPVGSPLSLECTVEGTSNPNLYWYRQAAGRGLQLLFYSVGIGQISSEVPQNLSASRPQDRQFILSSKKLLLSDSGFYLCAWSVGRGATNEKLFFGSGTQLSVL.

The chain employs TRBV7-3 and TRBJ2-3; D call uncertain. The germline V gene has CDR1 SGHTA and CDR2 FQGTGA. V lost 6 bases, J lost 4 bases, and 14 bases lay in between. The CDR3 runs 14 residues. CDR3 amino acids: CASSSPQTADTQYF. In nucleotides, the CDR3 is TGTGCCAGCAGTTCTCCTCAAACCGCAGATACGCAGTATTTT.